The 10 T cell receptor beta chains reported below all come from one sample, sequenced in a study of T cell changes during pregnancy in multiple sclerosis. TCRdb keeps only in-frame clones here, not all; method: immunoSEQ multiplex PCR. The data contain 17,000 or so clones, approximately 96% of them singletons. The sample was peripheral blood, taken in the third trimester of pregnancy. The receptors originated from a female donor with multiple sclerosis, enrolled in a pregnancy study.

The chain recombines TRBV5-1 with TRBJ2-7; 7 bases are a match to TRBD2. The CDR3 covers 14 residues. The ends lost 4 bases at V and 3 bases at J; junction bases unmatched: 7. The germline CDR1 and CDR2 sequences are SGHRS and YFSETQ. The CDR3 nucleotides read TGCGCCAGCAGCACTATGGGCGGGAGCTACGAGCAGTACTTC. Amino acids: CASSTMGGSYEQYF.

J is TRBJ1-1 and V is TRBV10-1; 11 bases map to TRBD1. Germline CDR1 and CDR2: WNHNN and SYGVQD (reference sequence). The CDR3 is 13 residues long. Germline trimming cut 6 bases from V and 8 bases from J; bases unmatched to any gene: 5. In nucleotides, the CDR3 is TGCGCCAGCAGGGACGGGACAGGGGGGGAAGCTTTCTTT. It encodes CASRDGTGGEAFF.

This chain's CDR3 is CAISDRVLMNTEAFF. The DNA of the CDR3 is TGTGCCATCAGTGACAGGGTCCTCATGAACACTGAAGCTTTCTTT. The chain is built from TRBV10-3 and TRBJ1-1; the D gene is possibly TRBD1 (5 bases). CDR3 length equals 15 residues. Looked up from germline, CDR1 is ENHRY and CDR2 is SYGVKD. Trimming removed 3 bases from V and 0 bases from J, with 11 bases in between.

V and J are TRBV4-2 and TRBJ2-7, with 8 bases that match TRBD2. This CDR3 region has 20 residues. CDR1 is LGHNA and CDR2 is YNFKEQ in the germline V gene. The junction had 16 bases not matched to a gene; V was cut back by 0 bases and J by 0 bases. CDR3 in amino acids: CASSQDPNIDQRGHSYEQYF. CDR3 nucleotides: TGTGCCAGCAGCCAAGACCCCAACATCGACCAGCGGGGGCACTCCTACGAGCAGTACTTC.

This clone was recorded only once. V usage is TRBV5-1 and J usage is TRBJ2-3; maybe TRBD1 (6 bases). Trimming stripped 0 bases from V and 3 bases from J, with 14 bases between. CDR3 length: 16 amino acids. The germline gives CDR1 SGHRS, CDR2 YFSETQ. CDR3 sequence reads: CASSLASRTGTDTQYF. For the CDR3, the DNA is TGCGCCAGCAGCTTGGCCTCACGAACAGGGACAGATACGCAGTATTTT.

The chain links TRBV7-2 to TRBJ2-2; perhaps TRBD1 as D (6 bases). Trimming shortened V by 6 bases and J by 6 bases, and 11 bases separated the two germline ends. Germline CDR1 reads SGHTA; CDR2 reads FQGNSA. The CDR3 has 13 residues. CDR3 in DNA: TGTGCCAGCAGTTATAACAGGGCCGGGGAGCTGTTTTTT. Translation gives CASSYNRAGELFF. The full variable domain, rest sourced from reference TRBV7-2 and TRBJ2-2, is GAGVSQSPSNKVTEKGKDVELRCDPISGHTALYWYRQSLGQGLEFLIYFQGNSAPDKSGLPSDRFSAERTGGSVSTLTIQRTQQEDSAVYLCASSYNRAGELFFGEGSRLTVL.

The chain joins TRBV4-1 to TRBJ2-7; perhaps TRBD2 as D (6 bases). Germline-derived CDR1 and CDR2 are MGHRA and YSYEKL. V was shortened by 4 bases and J by 0 bases, with 16 bases between the two germline ends. The CDR3 is made up of 16 amino acids. This chain's CDR3 is CASSLSREAYSYEQYF. CDR3 DNA sequence: TGCGCCAGCAGCCTTTCAAGGGAGGCTTACTCCTACGAGCAGTACTTC.

This clone was counted once. The rearrangement links TRBV2 to TRBJ2-1; D unclear. The V end lost 8 bases, the J end lost 0 bases, and 11 bases lay between the germline ends. This CDR3 is 14 amino acids long. Germline CDR1 and CDR2: SNHLY and FYNNEI. The CDR3 loop is CASSQRSSYNEQFF. In DNA, the CDR3 is TGTGCCAGCTCACAAAGAAGCTCCTACAATGAGCAGTTCTTC.

CDR3 in DNA: TGTGCCAGCAGCTTAACACCGGGGGGGAGAGATACGCAGTATTTT. Translating it yields CASSLTPGGRDTQYF. V gene TRBV7-3 combines with J gene TRBJ2-3; 8 nucleotides align to TRBD2. From germline, CDR1 is SGHTA and CDR2 FQGTGA. J lost 5 bases, V lost 0 bases, and 4 bases had no gene match. The CDR3 contains 15 residues.

This chain joins TRBV19 and TRBJ2-7; D is perhaps TRBD1 (6 bases). The CDR3 is made up of 14 amino acids. Trimming left V 7 bases short and J 2 bases short, with 15 bases between. Germline loops: CDR1 LNHDA, CDR2 SQIVND (reference sequence). This chain's CDR3 is CASTSRKGAYEQYF. In DNA, the CDR3 is TGTGCCAGTACCTCCCGGAAGGGGGCCTACGAGCAGTACTTC. Combining the CDR3 with reference TRBV19 and TRBJ2-7 gives the whole variable domain DGGITQSPKYLFRKEGQNVTLSCEQNLNHDAMYWYRQDPGQGLRLIYYSQIVNDFQKGDIAEGYSVSREKKESFPLTVTSAQKNPTAFYLCASTSRKGAYEQYFGPGTRLTVT.